One and the same sample provided the 6 T cell receptor beta chains below, sequenced in a study of control samples from healthy donors and cancer patients. Only in-frame clones appear in the TCRdb table, and some are missing; sequencing was by immunoSEQ multiplex PCR. The repertoire holds tens of thousands of clones, with roughly nine tenths as singletons. Material: blood. The receptors derive from a woman aged 55 to 70 in good health.

The chain uses TRBV6-5 and TRBJ1-5, with a weak D call TRBD1 (5 bases). The V and J ends lost 6 bases and 11 bases respectively, with 20 bases between them. Looked up from germline, CDR1 is MNHEY and CDR2 is SVGAGI. This CDR3 contains 14 residues. CDR3 in amino acids: CASRRTTDNLAQHF. CDR3 sequence (DNA): TGTGCCAGCAGAAGGACAACCGACAATTTGGCCCAGCATTTT.

This chain joins TRBV10-3 and TRBJ2-2, with 7 bases that match TRBD1. Germline CDR1 is ENHRY and CDR2 is SYGVKD. The CDR3 runs to 15 residues. V gave up 7 bases and J gave up 6 bases; unmatched junction bases: 11. DNA for the CDR3: TGTGCCATCACCGGGGCTAGGGGGCGCGCCGGGGAGCTGTTTTTT. Encoded protein: CAITGARGRAGELFF.

V and J are TRBV24-1 and TRBJ1-5, with TRBD1 identical over 8 bases. The CDR3 length is 13 residues. In germline, CDR1 is KGHDR, CDR2 SFDVKD. The V and J ends lost 5 bases and 5 bases, in that order; junction bases with no gene match: 1. CDR3 coding DNA: TGTGCCACCAGTGCAGGGGGCCATCAGCCCCAGCATTTT. This translates into CATSAGGHQPQHF.

This sequence joins TRBV5-1 and TRBJ2-1; 15 bases align to TRBD2. This CDR3 spans 16 amino acids. V shed 3 bases, J shed 9 bases, and the junction held 7 bases outside the gene matches. The germline CDR1 and CDR2 sequences are SGHRS and YFSETQ. This CDR3 reads CASSSRTSGGAGEQFF. In nucleotides, the CDR3 is TGCGCCAGCAGCTCCCGGACTAGCGGGGGGGCGGGTGAGCAGTTCTTC.

This clone was picked up a small number of times. The chain combines TRBV5-1 with TRBJ1-5; D not certain. Deletions cut 2 bases from V and 3 bases from J, with 6 bases between. CDR3 length equals 13 residues. The V gene's germline CDR1 is SGHRS and CDR2 YFSETQ. CDR3 protein: CASSFTINQPQHF. The CDR3 coding sequence is TGCGCCAGCAGCTTTACGATCAATCAGCCCCAGCATTTT.

The V gene is TRBV4-3, the J gene TRBJ1-5, with a possible D match to TRBD1 (6 bases). V was cut by 0 bases and J by 6 bases, with 15 bases left in between. CDR1 and CDR2 (germline): LGHNA, YSLEER. The CDR3 sequence is 16 residues long. The CDR3 region has the DNA TGCGCCAGCAGCCAAGAGCCTGGGGACAAAGGTCAGCCCCAGCATTTT. Translated: CASSQEPGDKGQPQHF.